Listed below are T cell receptor beta chains from one sample, sequenced in a study of shared clonotypes between healthy human individuals. The table came from immunoSEQ multiplex PCR; TCRdb's copy has only in-frame clones and leaves some out. The data hold 2.3 million or so clones, with approximately 95% observed a single time. Sequences were obtained from naive CD4+ T cells from PBMCs. These receptors all come from a man between 18 and 29 years old in good health. Some clones in this sample may be carry-over from other donors' samples. Both conserved end residues are part of each CDR3. A D gene is named only where the DNA matches it firmly. Part of the rows lack a size; the others show once, few, many or a class for expanded clones.

NA | TRBJ2-5 | TRBV10-2 | TRBD2 | TGCGCCAGCAGCCGACTAGCGGGACAAGAGACCCAGTACTTC | CASSRLAGQETQYF
NA | TRBJ2-7 | TRBV28 | NA | TGTGCCAGCAGTTTAGATCTGGGGGCCTACGAGCAGTACTTC | CASSLDLGAYEQYF
once | TRBJ2-1 | TRBV28 | NA | TGTGCCAGCCTTACTCAGGGGAAAAATTACAATGAGCAGTTCTTC | CASLTQGKNYNEQFF
NA | TRBJ1-1 | TRBV29-1 | NA | TGCAGCGTGGGGGGGGGCGCTGAAGCTTTCTTT | CSVGGGAEAFF
NA | TRBJ1-3 | TRBV25-1 | TRBD1 | TGTGCCAGGGGACAGTATTCTGGAAACACCATATATTTT | CARGQYSGNTIYF
NA | TRBJ1-6 | TRBV5-1 | NA | TGCGCCAGCAGCTTGGCCGCGAGCTCCTATAATTCACCCCTCCACTTT | CASSLAASSYNSPLHF
NA | TRBJ2-1 | TRBV30 | NA | TGTGCCTGGAGTGGAACCTCCTACAATGAGCAGTTCTTC | CAWSGTSYNEQFF
NA | TRBJ1-1 | TRBV4-2 | TRBD1 | TGTGCCAGCAGCCAACGGGTGGACAGGGCGAACACTGAAGCTTTCTTT | CASSQRVDRANTEAFF
once | TRBJ1-2 | TRBV28 | TRBD1 | TGTGCCAGCAGTCTGGGACAGCCCTATGGCTACACCTTC | CASSLGQPYGYTF
NA | TRBJ2-1 | TRBV7-2 | TRBD2 | TGTGCCAGCAGCTTAGTCGCGACTAGCGGCTACAATGAGCAGTTCTTC | CASSLVATSGYNEQFF
NA | TRBJ2-7 | TRBV28 | TRBD1 | TGTGCCAGCAGTACACAGGGGGCGCGGGAGCAGTACTTC | CASSTQGAREQYF